This TCR beta chain appears in the sequencing data of a study of T cell responses to AZD1222 COVID-19 vaccine. Whole-study results and caveats: Donors in the cohort were predominantly white British and more often female, and clonal diversity was possibly underestimated. Two AZD1222 administrations were followed by greater Spike-specific TCR breadth and depth.

The CDR3 has 15 amino acids. The V gene end was trimmed by 6 bases and the J gene end by 2 bases; junction bases not matched to a gene: 6. From germline, CDR1 is MNHEY and CDR2 SVGEGT. The table lists this clone with a count of one. Antigen: not known. Sequencing used immunoSEQ multiplex PCR; TCRdb keeps in-frame clones, though not all of them. The sample yields around 140,000 clones, just under 95% seen once. The chain combines TRBV6-2 or TRBV6-3 with TRBJ2-7, with TRBD2 matching 11 bases. This material consisted of peripheral blood, taken on day 0 of AZD1222 vaccination. This TCR was recovered from an adult in good health. CDR3 DNA sequence: TGTGCCAGCAGCCCAAGACTAGCGGGGACCTACGAGCAGTACTTC. This gives the protein CASSPRLAGTYEQYF.